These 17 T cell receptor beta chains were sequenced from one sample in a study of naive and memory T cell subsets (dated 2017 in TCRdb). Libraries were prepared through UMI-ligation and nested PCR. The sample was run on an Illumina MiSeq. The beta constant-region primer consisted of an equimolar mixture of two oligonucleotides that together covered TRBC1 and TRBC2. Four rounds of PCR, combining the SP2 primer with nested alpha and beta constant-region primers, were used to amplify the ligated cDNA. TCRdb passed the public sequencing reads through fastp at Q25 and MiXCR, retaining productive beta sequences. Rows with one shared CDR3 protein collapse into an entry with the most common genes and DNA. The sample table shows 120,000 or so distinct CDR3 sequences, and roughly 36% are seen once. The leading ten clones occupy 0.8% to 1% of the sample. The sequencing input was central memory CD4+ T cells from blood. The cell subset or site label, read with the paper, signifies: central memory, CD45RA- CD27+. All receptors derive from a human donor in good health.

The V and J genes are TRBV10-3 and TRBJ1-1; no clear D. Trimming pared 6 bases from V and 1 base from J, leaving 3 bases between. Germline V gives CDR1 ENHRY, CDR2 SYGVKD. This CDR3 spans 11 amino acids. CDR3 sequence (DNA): TGTGCCATCAGGGAGAACACTGAAGCTTTCTTT. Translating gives CAIRENTEAFF.

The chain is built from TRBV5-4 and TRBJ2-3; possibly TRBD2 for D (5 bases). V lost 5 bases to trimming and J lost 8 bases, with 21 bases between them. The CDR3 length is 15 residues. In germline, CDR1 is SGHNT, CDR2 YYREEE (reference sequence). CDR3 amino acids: CASSSPGLLGSTQYF. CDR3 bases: TGTGCCAGCAGTTCGCCCGGACTCTTAGGATCTACGCAGTATTTT.

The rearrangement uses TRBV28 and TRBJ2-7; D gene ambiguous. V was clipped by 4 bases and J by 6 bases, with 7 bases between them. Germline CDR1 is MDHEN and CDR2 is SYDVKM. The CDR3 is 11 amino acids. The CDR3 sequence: CASSSRVEQYF. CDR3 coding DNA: TGTGCCAGCAGTTCACGGGTCGAGCAGTACTTC.

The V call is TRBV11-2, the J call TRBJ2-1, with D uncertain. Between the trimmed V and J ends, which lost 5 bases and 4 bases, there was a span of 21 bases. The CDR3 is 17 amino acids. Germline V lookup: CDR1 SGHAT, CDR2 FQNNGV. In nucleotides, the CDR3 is TGTGCCAGCAGCCGGAATAGGGCCTTCGCCTCTTACAATGAGCAGTTCTTC. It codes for CASSRNRAFASYNEQFF.

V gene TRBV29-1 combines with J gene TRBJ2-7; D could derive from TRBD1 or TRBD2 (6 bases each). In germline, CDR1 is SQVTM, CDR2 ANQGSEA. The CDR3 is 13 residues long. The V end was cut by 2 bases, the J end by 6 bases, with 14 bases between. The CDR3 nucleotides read TGCAGCGTTGAAAGCCTACGGGGGCGCGAGCAGTACTTC. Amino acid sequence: CSVESLRGREQYF.

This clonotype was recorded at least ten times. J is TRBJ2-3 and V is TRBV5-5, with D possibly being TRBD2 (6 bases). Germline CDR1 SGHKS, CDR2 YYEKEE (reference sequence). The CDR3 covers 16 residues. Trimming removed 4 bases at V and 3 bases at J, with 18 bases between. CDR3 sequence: CASSLSAGARTDTQYF. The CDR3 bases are TGTGCCAGCAGCCTTTCAGCGGGCGCCCGAACAGATACGCAGTATTTT.

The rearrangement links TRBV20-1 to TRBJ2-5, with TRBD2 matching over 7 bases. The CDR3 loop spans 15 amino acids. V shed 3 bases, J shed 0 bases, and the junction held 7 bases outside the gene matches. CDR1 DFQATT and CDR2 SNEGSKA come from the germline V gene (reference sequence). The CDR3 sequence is CSASKASGYQETQYF. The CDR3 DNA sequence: TGCAGTGCTAGTAAGGCTAGCGGCTACCAAGAGACCCAGTACTTC.

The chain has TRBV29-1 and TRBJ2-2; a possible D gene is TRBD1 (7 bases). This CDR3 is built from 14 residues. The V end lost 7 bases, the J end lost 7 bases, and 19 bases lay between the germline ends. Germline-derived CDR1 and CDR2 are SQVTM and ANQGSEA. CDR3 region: CSAVQGGVGGELFF. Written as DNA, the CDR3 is TGCAGCGCTGTGCAGGGGGGAGTGGGCGGGGAGCTGTTTTTT.

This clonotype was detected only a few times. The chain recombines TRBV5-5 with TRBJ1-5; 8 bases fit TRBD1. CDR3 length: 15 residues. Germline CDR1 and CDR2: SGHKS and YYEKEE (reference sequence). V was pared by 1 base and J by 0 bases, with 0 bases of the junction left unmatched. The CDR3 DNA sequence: TGTGCCAGCAGCTTGCAGGGGGCTAGCAATCAGCCCCAGCATTTT. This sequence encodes CASSLQGASNQPQHF.

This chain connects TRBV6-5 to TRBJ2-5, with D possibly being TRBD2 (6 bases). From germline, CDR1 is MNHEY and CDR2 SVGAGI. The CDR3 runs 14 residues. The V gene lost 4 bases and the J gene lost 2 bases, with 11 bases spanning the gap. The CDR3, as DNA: TGTGCCAGCAGTTTCGGGGGAGTGCAAGAGACCCAGTACTTC. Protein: CASSFGGVQETQYF.

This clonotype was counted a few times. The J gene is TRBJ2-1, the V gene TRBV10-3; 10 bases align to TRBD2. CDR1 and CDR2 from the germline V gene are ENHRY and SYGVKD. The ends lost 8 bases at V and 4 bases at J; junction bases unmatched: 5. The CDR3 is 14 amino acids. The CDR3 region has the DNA TGTGCCATCGGCTCACTAGCGGGATACAATGAGCAGTTCTTC. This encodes CAIGSLAGYNEQFF.

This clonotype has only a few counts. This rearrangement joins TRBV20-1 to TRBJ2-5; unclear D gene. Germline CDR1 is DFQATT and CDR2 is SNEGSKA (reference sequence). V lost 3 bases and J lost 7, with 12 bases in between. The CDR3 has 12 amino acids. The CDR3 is CSARGYAGTQYF. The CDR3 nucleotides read TGCAGTGCTAGGGGGTACGCCGGGACCCAGTACTTC.

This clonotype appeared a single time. DNA for the CDR3: TGTGCCAGCAGTAAGGGACTCCACTCCCAGCCCCAGCATTTT. It yields the protein CASSKGLHSQPQHF. This rearrangement joins TRBV6-2 or TRBV6-3 to TRBJ1-5; possibly TRBD1 for D (5 bases). The V gene's germline CDR1 is MNHEY and CDR2 SVGEGT. The length of the CDR3 is 14 residues. V lost 5 bases and J lost 7, with 15 bases in between.

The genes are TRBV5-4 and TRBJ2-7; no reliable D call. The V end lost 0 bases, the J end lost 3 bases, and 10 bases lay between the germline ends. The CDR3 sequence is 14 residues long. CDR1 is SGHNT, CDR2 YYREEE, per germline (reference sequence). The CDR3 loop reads CASSLEGGDYEQYF. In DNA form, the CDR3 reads TGTGCCAGCAGCTTGGAAGGCGGAGACTACGAGCAGTACTTC.

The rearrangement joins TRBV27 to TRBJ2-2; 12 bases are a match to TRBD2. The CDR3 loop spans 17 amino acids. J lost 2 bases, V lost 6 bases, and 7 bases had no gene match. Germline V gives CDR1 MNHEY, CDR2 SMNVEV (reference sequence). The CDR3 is CASRLAGGRVNTGELFF. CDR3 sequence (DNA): TGTGCCAGCAGACTAGCGGGAGGCCGGGTAAACACCGGGGAGCTGTTTTTT.

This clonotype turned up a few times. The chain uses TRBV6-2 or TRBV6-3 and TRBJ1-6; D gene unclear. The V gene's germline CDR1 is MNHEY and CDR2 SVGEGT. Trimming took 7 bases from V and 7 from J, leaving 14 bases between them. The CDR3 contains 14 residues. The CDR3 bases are TGTGCCAGCAAGAAACAGAACATGAATTCACCCCTCCACTTT. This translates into CASKKQNMNSPLHF.

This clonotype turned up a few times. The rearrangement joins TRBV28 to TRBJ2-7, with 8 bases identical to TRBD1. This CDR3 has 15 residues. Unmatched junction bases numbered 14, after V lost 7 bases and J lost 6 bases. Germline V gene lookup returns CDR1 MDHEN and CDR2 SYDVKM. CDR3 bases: TGTGCCAGCACTTACGAGACAGGGGTGTTAGGCGAGCAGTACTTC. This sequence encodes CASTYETGVLGEQYF.